This note documents a single TCR beta chain sequence. The antigen remains unidentified. The sample originates from a study of T cell repertoires in cytomegalovirus infection. Across the whole study: Indications came from public TCR beta signatures; they pointed to CMV infection and to a matching HLA type. Study-level findings and limits: HLA-C-restricted CMV-specific TCR beta clonotypes were dominant in the ex vivo response. Carriers of CMV and the relevant HLA type were discriminated by public TCR beta frequency.

From the reads, TCRdb called clonotypes with MiXCR, one entry per CDR3 protein. The repertoire has some 680,000 distinct CDR3 sequences, approximately 34% of them found once; the top ten carry more than 2.5%. The clonotype originates from a human donor in good health (CMV status not recorded). Some clones in this sample may be carry-over from other donors' samples. The sample comprised PBMCs.

CDR3 coding DNA: TGTGCCAGCAGTTTATCCGGACCCAATCAGCCCCAGCATTTT. Protein sequence: CASSLSGPNQPQHF. The chain combines TRBV28 with TRBJ1-5; no clear D gene. The V end was cut by 1 base, the J end by 3 bases, with 7 bases between. CDR3 length equals 14 residues. Per germline, CDR1 MDHEN and CDR2 SYDVKM.